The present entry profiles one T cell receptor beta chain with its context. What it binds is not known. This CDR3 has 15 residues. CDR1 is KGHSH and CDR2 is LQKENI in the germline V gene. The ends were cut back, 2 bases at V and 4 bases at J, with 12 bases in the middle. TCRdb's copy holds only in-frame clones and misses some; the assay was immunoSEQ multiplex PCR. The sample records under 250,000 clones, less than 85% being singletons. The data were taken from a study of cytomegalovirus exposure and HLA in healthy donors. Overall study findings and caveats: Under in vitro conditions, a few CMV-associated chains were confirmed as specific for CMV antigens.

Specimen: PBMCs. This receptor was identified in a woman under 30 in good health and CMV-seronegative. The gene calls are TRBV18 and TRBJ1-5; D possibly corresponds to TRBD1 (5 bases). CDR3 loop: CASSPGGGQNQPQHF. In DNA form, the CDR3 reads TGTGCCAGCTCACCAGGGGGGGGTCAGAATCAGCCCCAGCATTTT. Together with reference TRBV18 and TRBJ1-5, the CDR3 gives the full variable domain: NAGVMQNPRHLVRRRGQEARLRCSPMKGHSHVYWYRQLPEEGLKFMVYLQKENIIDESGMPKERFSAEFPKEGPSILRIQQVVRGDSAAYFCASSPGGGQNQPQHFGDGTRLSIL.